The 26 T cell receptor beta chains reported below all come from one sample, sequenced in a study of a mutant IDH1 vaccine in newly diagnosed glioma. Time point described: baseline, week 1 (first vaccination visit). The treatment: pre-vaccination baseline after standard-of-care therapy. Sequencing used immunoSEQ multiplex PCR; TCRdb keeps in-frame clones, though not all of them. The sample contains around 82,000 clones, over 75% of which appear only once. This sample comprised PBMCs, obtained from a glioma patient treated with radiotherapy, temozolomide or both. These receptor sequences come from a man aged 35 to 55 with glioma. Some clones in this sample may be carry-over from other donors' samples.

This clone was seen more than once but under ten times. The genes are TRBV7-9 and TRBJ1-1; D is ambiguous. Germline V gives CDR1 SEHNR, CDR2 FQNEAQ (reference sequence). Trimming shortened V by 6 bases and J by 3 bases, and 8 bases separated the two germline ends. There are 12 residues in the CDR3. The CDR3 coding sequence is TGTGCCAGCAGGAACTTGGACACTGAAGCTTTCTTT. Protein sequence: CASRNLDTEAFF.

The V gene is TRBV30, the J gene TRBJ2-5, with unresolved D. In germline, CDR1 is GTSNPN, CDR2 SVGIG (reference sequence). The V and J ends lost 1 base and 3 bases respectively, with 6 bases between them. This CDR3 comprises 12 residues. CDR3 DNA sequence: TGTGCCTGGAGTGACAGAAAAGAGACCCAGTACTTC. It specifies CAWSDRKETQYF.

The rearrangement uses TRBV2 and TRBJ1-3; D is unresolved. The CDR3 runs 14 residues. In germline, CDR1 is SNHLY, CDR2 FYNNEI. The V and J ends lost 6 bases and 2 bases respectively, with 11 bases between them. The CDR3 loop reads CASRRPETGNTIYF. In nucleotides, the CDR3 is TGTGCCAGCAGGCGCCCTGAGACTGGAAACACCATATATTTT.

As regards this clone: Germline is not matched at one junction end, which may reflect a read error. This chain joins TRBV5-1 and TRBJ1-6; TRBD1 matches at 10 bases. The CDR3 totals 17 residues. From germline, CDR1 is SGHRS and CDR2 YFSETQ. CDR3 residues: CASSLDSGGTGDAVWAF. Written as DNA, the CDR3 is TGCGCCAGCAGCTTGGATTCTGGGGGGACAGGGGACGCGGTCTGGGCCTTT. Supplemented by reference TRBV5-1 and TRBJ1-6, the full variable domain reads KAGVTQTPRYLIKTRGQQVTLSCSPISGHRSVSWYQQTPGQGLQFLFEYFSETQRNKGNFPGRFSGRQFSNSRSEMNVSTLELGDSALYLCASSLDSGGTGDAVWAFGNGTRLTVT.

This clone came up a few times. The genes are TRBV6-1 and TRBJ1-6; D is perhaps TRBD1 (5 bases). This CDR3 is built from 15 residues. Germline lookup yields CDR1 MNHNS and CDR2 SASEGT. The V end lost 6 bases, the J end lost 0 bases, and 9 bases lay between the germline ends. The CDR3 protein is CASRGQSSYNSPLHF. CDR3 nucleotides: TGTGCCAGCAGAGGACAAAGCTCCTATAATTCACCCCTCCACTTT.

This rearrangement joins TRBV10-2 to TRBJ2-7; D is unresolved. The CDR3 covers 12 residues. CDR1 is WSHSY, CDR2 SAAADI, per germline. Trimming left V 0 bases short and J 4 bases short, with 4 bases between. The CDR3 protein is CASSESWYEQYF. CDR3 nucleotides: TGCGCCAGCAGTGAGTCATGGTACGAGCAGTACTTC.

The chain employs TRBV6-6 and TRBJ2-5; D is uncertain. Germline CDR1 is MNHNY and CDR2 is SVGAGI (reference sequence). V was shortened by 0 bases and J by 1 base, with 9 bases between the two germline ends. The CDR3 has 15 residues. CDR3 in DNA: TGTGCCAGCAGTTACTCCCGACGGAGCCAAGAGACCCAGTACTTC. Translation gives CASSYSRRSQETQYF.

This chain links TRBV9 with TRBJ1-4; tentative D call: TRBD1 (5 bases). V was trimmed by 1 base and J by 5 bases, leaving 6 bases between them. Germline values: CDR1 SGDLS, CDR2 YYNGEE. The CDR3 runs to 13 residues. The CDR3 loop is CASSVSGNEKLFF. The CDR3 DNA sequence: TGTGCCAGCAGCGTATCAGGGAATGAAAAACTGTTTTTT.

The gene calls are TRBV14 and TRBJ1-1, with D possibly matching TRBD1 (6 bases). Between the trimmed V and J ends, which lost 6 bases and 0 bases, there was a span of 8 bases. Germline CDR1 and CDR2: SGHDN and FVKESK. This CDR3 has 13 amino acids. CDR3 amino acids: CASSRQVNTEAFF. CDR3 bases: TGTGCCAGCAGTCGACAGGTGAACACTGAAGCTTTCTTT.

This rearrangement joins TRBV7-2 to TRBJ1-4; a possible D gene is TRBD1 (5 bases). Germline lookup yields CDR1 SGHTA and CDR2 FQGNSA. V gave up 5 bases and J gave up 6 bases, with 10 bases separating them. The CDR3 has 13 amino acids. CDR3 residues: CASSRLGDEKLFF. In nucleotides, the CDR3 is TGTGCCAGCAGCCGCCTGGGGGATGAAAAACTGTTTTTT.

Only one count was recorded for this clone. J is TRBJ2-1 and V is TRBV13, with D possibly being TRBD2 (7 bases). Germline CDR1 reads PRHDT; CDR2 reads FYEKMQ (reference sequence). CDR3 size: 15 residues. Trimming pared 1 base from V and 6 bases from J, leaving 13 bases between. The CDR3 DNA reads as TGTGCCAGCAGCTTAGACTGGGGGGGCCTCAATGAGCAGTTCTTC. Translated, it gives CASSLDWGGLNEQFF. The variable domain in full, completed from reference TRBV13 and TRBJ2-1, reads AAGVIQSPRHLIKEKRETATLKCYPIPRHDTVYWYQQGPGQDPQFLISFYEKMQSDKGSIPDRFSAQQFSDYHSELNMSSLELGDSALYFCASSLDWGGLNEQFFGPGTRLTVL.

This CDR3 reads CASTSGESYEQYF. The CDR3 DNA reads TGTGCCAGCACTAGCGGGGAATCCTACGAGCAGTACTTC. The V call is TRBV25-1, the J call TRBJ2-7, with 9 bases fitting TRBD2. Looked up from germline, CDR1 is MGHDK and CDR2 is SYGVNS. The trim removed 7 bases at V and 1 base at J, leaving 2 bases unmatched. This CDR3 comprises 13 residues.

The gene calls are TRBV6-1 and TRBJ1-1; unclear D gene. CDR3 length: 14 residues. The ends were cut back, 5 bases at V and 5 bases at J, with 15 bases in the middle. Germline V gene sequence: CDR1 MNHNS, CDR2 SASEGT. The DNA of the CDR3 is TGTGCCAGCAGTAAAAGCCTTATCGGAACTGAAGCTTTCTTT. Residues: CASSKSLIGTEAFF.

This clone was recorded only once. The chain links TRBV7-2 to TRBJ2-6, with D uncertain. The CDR3 contains 14 residues. Germline CDR1 reads SGHTA; CDR2 reads FQGNSA. V lost 7 bases and J lost 0, with 7 bases in between. Here the CDR3 reads CASKQSSGANVLTF. As DNA, the CDR3 is TGTGCCAGCAAACAGAGCTCTGGGGCCAACGTCCTGACTTTC.

The rearrangement links TRBV5-1 to TRBJ1-2, with 10 bases matching TRBD1. In germline, CDR1 is SGHRS, CDR2 YFSETQ. Trimming cost V 1 base and J 8 bases; bases outside gene matches: 8. The CDR3 length is 15 residues. Here the CDR3 reads CASSLYTGTGAGYTF. CDR3 DNA: TGCGCCAGCAGCTTGTACACCGGGACAGGGGCCGGCTACACCTTC.

The sample holds one count of this clone. The CDR3 sequence: CASSLQGAQSGYTF. The CDR3 nucleotides are TGTGCCAGCAGTTTACAGGGGGCTCAGAGTGGCTACACCTTC. The V call is TRBV6-6, the J call TRBJ1-2; TRBD1 matches 9 bases. Germline CDR1 reads MNHNY; CDR2 reads SVGAGI (reference sequence). The CDR3 is 14 amino acids. J gave up 7 bases and V 4 bases, and 7 bases lay outside the gene matches.

V usage is TRBV6-5 and J usage is TRBJ2-7, with TRBD1 matching over 8 bases. The CDR3 totals 14 residues. V shed 0 bases and J 6 bases; nucleotides not matched to a gene: 4. CDR1 and CDR2 from the germline V gene are MNHEY and SVGAGI. The CDR3 coding sequence is TGTGCCAGCAGTTACTCCCCAGACAGGGGCGAGCAGTACTTC. Protein sequence: CASSYSPDRGEQYF.

This rearrangement joins TRBV2 to TRBJ1-5; a weak D match, TRBD1 (6 bases). V lost 4 bases and J lost 7, with 14 bases in between. From germline, CDR1 is SNHLY and CDR2 FYNNEI. This CDR3 spans 14 amino acids. CDR3 region: CASSGWGARQPQHF. In DNA, the CDR3 is TGTGCCAGCAGTGGTTGGGGGGCTCGACAGCCCCAGCATTTT.

A single count supports this clone. V and J are TRBV19 and TRBJ2-7; 12 bases align to TRBD1. V shed 5 bases and J 7 bases; nucleotides not matched to a gene: 12. The CDR3 is made up of 16 amino acids. Germline-derived CDR1 and CDR2 are LNHDA and SQIVND (reference sequence). Written as DNA, the CDR3 is TGTGCCAGTAGTTTTATCCCGGGACAGGGGGCGAGTGAGCAGTACTTC. Protein sequence: CASSFIPGQGASEQYF.

The V call is TRBV10-3, the J call TRBJ1-1, with 9 bases lining up with TRBD1. The CDR3 length is 15 residues. Germline lookup yields CDR1 ENHRY and CDR2 SYGVKD. With 2 bases clipped from V and 7 bases from J, the junction kept 8 bases outside the gene matches. CDR3 sequence (DNA): TGTGCCATCAGTGAGATCCCGGGACAGGGCGGTGAAGCTTTCTTT. It translates to CAISEIPGQGGEAFF.

The V gene is TRBV18, the J gene TRBJ2-7; maybe TRBD1 (6 bases). Germline V gene lookup returns CDR1 KGHSH and CDR2 LQKENI. The V end was cut by 3 bases, the J end by 0 bases, with 15 bases between. The CDR3 runs to 16 residues. CDR3 region: CASSPTRRGSSYEQYF. CDR3 nucleotide sequence: TGTGCCAGCTCACCCACCCGCAGGGGAAGCTCCTACGAGCAGTACTTC.

This chain connects TRBV12-5 to TRBJ2-5; D may be TRBD1 or TRBD2 (5 bases each). Germline V gene lookup returns CDR1 LGHNT and CDR2 FRNRAP. V was clipped by 7 bases and J by 2 bases, with 20 bases between them. The CDR3 contains 16 residues. The CDR3 reads CASARGVGQSQETQYF. The CDR3 DNA reads TGTGCTAGTGCCCGAGGGGTGGGGCAGTCACAAGAGACCCAGTACTTC.

J is TRBJ2-5 and V is TRBV6-6; tentatively, D is TRBD1 or TRBD2 (5 bases each). Germline CDR1 is MNHNY and CDR2 is SVGAGI (reference sequence). The CDR3 has 14 amino acids. Trimming removed 3 bases from V and 3 bases from J, with 11 bases in between. CDR3 loop: CASSYYGGKETQYF. The DNA for the CDR3 is TGTGCCAGCAGTTATTATGGGGGTAAAGAGACCCAGTACTTC.

The rearrangement links TRBV30 to TRBJ2-5, with D perhaps TRBD2 (6 bases). Trimming left V 4 bases short and J 2 bases short, with 11 bases between. This CDR3 is 13 amino acids long. Germline V gene sequence: CDR1 GTSNPN, CDR2 SVGIG (reference sequence). The CDR3 sequence is CAWTSGSQETQYF. The CDR3 coding sequence is TGTGCCTGGACGTCCGGGAGTCAAGAGACCCAGTACTTC. Supplemented by reference TRBV30 and TRBJ2-5, the full variable domain reads SQTIHQWPATLVQPVGSPLSLECTVEGTSNPNLYWYRQAAGRGLQLLFYSVGIGQISSEVPQNLSASRPQDRQFILSSKKLLLSDSGFYLCAWTSGSQETQYFGPGTRLLVL.

The chain employs TRBV7-8 and TRBJ2-1; TRBD2 matches at 9 bases. Per germline, CDR1 SGHVS and CDR2 FQNEAQ. V dropped 2 bases and J dropped 9; count of bases not matched to a gene: 11. This CDR3 spans 16 amino acids. The CDR3 here is CASSLLQAGGFGEQFF. CDR3 DNA: TGTGCCAGCAGCTTACTCCAAGCGGGGGGATTCGGTGAGCAGTTCTTC.

The chain is built from TRBV7-9 and TRBJ2-7, with D uncertain. Germline V gene data show CDR1 as SEHNR and CDR2 as FQNEAQ (reference sequence). The CDR3 runs to 14 residues. Trimming removed 4 bases at V and 2 bases at J, with 12 bases between. CDR3 protein: CASSYDLDPYEQYF. DNA of the CDR3: TGTGCCAGCAGCTACGACTTAGATCCCTACGAGCAGTACTTC.